These T cell receptor beta chains were read from a single sample in a study of cytomegalovirus exposure and HLA in healthy donors. Assay used: immunoSEQ multiplex PCR; TCRdb lists only in-frame clones, some missing. The profile shows about 100,000 clones, approximately 70% of them singletons. Material: PBMCs. These receptors came from a man in his forties or fifties in good health and CMV-seronegative. Both conserved end residues are part of each CDR3. A D gene is named only where the DNA matches it firmly. The size field is filled for only some rows; it gives once, few, many or a size class.

TRBJ2-3	.	TRBV9	.	CASTPGVQDTQYF	TGTGCCAGCACCCCCGGGGTTCAAGATACGCAGTATTTT
TRBJ2-7	.	TRBV4-3	TRBD2	CASSQAGAGRGGYEQYF	TGCGCCAGCAGCCAAGCCGGGGCGGGGAGGGGTGGCTACGAGCAGTACTTC
TRBJ2-2	.	TRBV25-1	.	CASSHRATGELFF	TGTGCCAGCAGTCACAGGGCCACCGGGGAGCTGTTTTTT
TRBJ1-2	.	TRBV5-5	.	CASSGSGDYGYTF	TGTGCCAGCAGCGGCTCGGGGGACTATGGCTACACCTTC
TRBJ1-6	.	TRBV4-3	TRBD1	CASSKRQGGNSPLHF	TGCGCCAGCAGCAAACGACAGGGTGGTAATTCACCCCTCCACTTT
TRBJ1-5	once	TRBV4-1	TRBD1	CASSQVLPGQVNQPQHF	TGCGCCAGCAGCCAAGTTCTCCCGGGACAGGTCAATCAGCCCCAGCATTTT
TRBJ2-5	.	TRBV5-6	TRBD2	CASSFLLAGEQETQYF	TGTGCCAGCAGCTTCTTGCTAGCGGGGGAGCAAGAGACCCAGTACTTC
TRBJ2-2	.	TRBV4-3	TRBD1	CASSHGGGTGPGELFF	TGCGCCAGCAGCCACGGGGGAGGGACAGGGCCCGGGGAGCTGTTTTTT
TRBJ2-7	.	TRBV29-1	TRBD1	CSVGTGGYEQYF	TGCAGCGTTGGGACAGGGGGCTACGAGCAGTACTTC
TRBJ1-2	.	TRBV14	.	CASSRRQAGWGYTF	TGTGCCAGCAGCAGACGACAGGCAGGGTGGGGCTACACCTTC
TRBJ2-7	.	TRBV7-6	.	CASSLGDRSSYEQYF	TGTGCCAGCAGCTTAGGAGACAGAAGCTCCTACGAGCAGTACTTC
TRBJ2-6	.	TRBV11-2	.	CASSLDLVSGANVLTF	TGTGCCAGCAGCTTAGATTTAGTGTCTGGGGCCAACGTCCTGACTTTC
TRBJ2-7	.	TRBV11-2	.	CASSTSGLREQYF	TGTGCCAGCAGCACCTCAGGTCTTCGGGAGCAGTACTTC
TRBJ2-7	.	TRBV6-6	TRBD2	CASSLIAGGSYEQYF	TGTGCCAGCAGTCTAATAGCGGGGGGCTCCTACGAGCAGTACTTC
TRBJ1-4	.	TRBV27	.	CASSPNQRTNEKLFF	TGTGCCAGCAGCCCAAACCAGCGGACTAATGAAAAACTGTTTTTT
TRBJ2-5	.	TRBV5-1	.	CASRVSGDQETQYF	TGCGCCAGCAGAGTTTCAGGGGACCAAGAGACCCAGTACTTC
TRBJ1-1	.	TRBV5-5	.	CASSLVPGMTEAFF	TGTGCCAGCAGCTTGGTGCCAGGGATGACTGAAGCTTTCTTT
TRBJ2-1	.	TRBV5-6	.	CASRPRAVPYNEQFF	TGTGCCAGCAGGCCTCGAGCGGTTCCCTACAATGAGCAGTTCTTC
TRBJ1-1	few	TRBV2	.	CARLIGAEAFF	TGTGCCAGATTAATAGGGGCTGAAGCTTTCTTT
TRBJ1-4	.	TRBV7-2	.	CASSLGKTANEKLFF	TGTGCCAGCAGCTTAGGAAAAACGGCTAATGAAAAACTGTTTTTT
TRBJ2-1	many	TRBV5-1	TRBD1	CASSSGQGIGNEQFF	TGCGCCAGCAGCTCCGGACAGGGAATAGGCAATGAGCAGTTCTTC
TRBJ1-5	.	TRBV15	.	CATRTSAQGSQHF	TGTGCCACCAGGACCTCGGCCCAGGGGTCCCAGCATTTT
TRBJ1-5	few	TRBV6-4	.	CASSFLGTNQPQHF	TGTGCCAGCAGTTTTCTCGGGACTAATCAGCCCCAGCATTTT
TRBJ2-3	.	TRBV6-4	.	CASSENGLMYTDTQYF	TGTGCCAGCAGTGAAAACGGTTTGATGTACACAGATACGCAGTATTTT
TRBJ1-6	.	TRBV5-4	.	CASSTDSKAPLHF	TGTGCCAGCAGCACGGACAGTAAAGCACCCCTCCACTTT
TRBJ1-4	.	TRBV6-6	.	CASKDSATNEKLFF	TGTGCCAGCAAAGACAGTGCAACTAATGAAAAACTGTTTTTT
TRBJ1-1	once	TRBV18	.	CASRGVETEAFF	TGTGCCAGCCGCGGGGTCGAAACTGAAGCTTTCTTT
TRBJ1-3	.	TRBV29-1	.	CSVEVGGEGPSGNTIYF	TGCAGCGTTGAAGTGGGAGGGGAGGGCCCCTCTGGAAACACCATATATTTT
TRBJ2-5	.	TRBV29-1	.	CSVFSGQETQYF	TGCAGCGTTTTTTCGGGTCAGGAGACCCAGTACTTC
TRBJ2-7	.	TRBV9	.	CASSPRGRGDEQYF	TGTGCCAGCAGCCCCCGGGGCAGGGGAGACGAGCAGTACTTC
TRBJ1-1	.	TRBV30	.	CAWTKDSLNTEAFF	TGTGCCTGGACTAAGGACAGTTTGAACACTGAAGCTTTCTTT
TRBJ2-3	few	TRBV5-1	.	CASSLSGYTDTQYF	TGCGCCAGCAGCTTATCAGGTTACACAGATACGCAGTATTTT
TRBJ2-5	once	TRBV5-1	.	CASSWGTPGAQETQYF	TGCGCCAGCAGCTGGGGGACACCTGGGGCCCAAGAGACCCAGTACTTC
TRBJ2-3	.	TRBV30	TRBD1	CAFTAFRGRGVADTQYF	TGTGCGTTCACCGCCTTCAGGGGGCGAGGCGTGGCAGATACGCAGTATTTT
TRBJ2-7	once	TRBV6-1	TRBD2	CASSGVAGGRYEQYF	TGTGCCAGCAGTGGGGTAGCGGGGGGGCGTTACGAGCAGTACTTC
TRBJ1-6	.	TRBV5-4	.	CASSLWQGSSPLHF	TGTGCCAGCAGCTTGTGGCAGGGGAGCTCACCCCTCCACTTT
TRBJ1-4	few	TRBV7-9	.	CASSLTSGDEKLFF	TGTGCCAGCAGCTTGACGTCGGGGGATGAAAAACTGTTTTTT